The present entry profiles one TCR beta chain with its context. What this receptor recognizes is not known. Base qualities are not at hand, and no much larger clone is one base apart. Per the publication, the time point label means: week 35, safety follow-up. Each vaccine dose was 300 ug of a 20-mer mutant IDH1 peptide in Montanide, given subcutaneously with topical imiquimod. Eight vaccinations were administered to patients in weeks 1, 3, 5, 7, 11, 15, 19 and 23, corresponding to visits V03 through V10. The donors had newly diagnosed IDH1-mutant astrocytomas of WHO grade 3 or 4 that showed loss of nuclear ATRX. The samples were drawn from NOA16, a multicentre, single-arm, open-label phase I trial in Germany that tested a mutant IDH1 peptide vaccine in humans for the first time. Genomic DNA for TCRB sequencing was extracted from EDTA blood using the DNeasy Blood and Tissue Kit. Libraries were prepared through the immunoSEQ multiplex PCR assay. Following the manufacturer's protocol, the hsTCRB Kit was used to amplify rearranged TCR beta chain sequences. TCRB libraries were sequenced on an Illumina MiSeq. As for the original processing: The proprietary platform of the kit vendor was used for demultiplexing, trimming and gene mapping. Held by TCRdb, this immuneACCESS table contains in-frame sequences only and omits some clones. Under half of the omission traces to an unresolved V gene where checked; the cause of the rest is unknown. Clonal size and the V and J genes are those of that table, whereas D and trimming came from the DNA. The sample yields 65,000 to 85,000 clones; about 87% were counted once. The ten largest account for more than 1.5% of the sample.

The record originates from a study of a mutant IDH1 vaccine in newly diagnosed glioma (dated by TCRdb to the early 2020s). A note on the overall study: Vaccination was initiated 4-6 weeks after radiotherapy alone, or concurrently with temozolomide cycles in the chemotherapy-containing groups. The approximately 30 treated patients were around 60% male and around 40% female, with a mean age of around 40 years. Before enrollment, patients had received standard therapy of radiotherapy alone, temozolomide alone, or radiochemotherapy with temozolomide; most received the combination. Six visits were used for peripheral blood collection: V03 (baseline), V05, V07, V10, V12 and V13. Longitudinal TCRB deep sequencing was performed for about two dozen treated patients wherever samples were available for exploratory analyses. The week-35 safety follow-up was designated visit V12, and the week-47 end of study was designated visit V13. Beyond this particular receptor, the publication reports: PBMC samples for TCRB deep sequencing were selected based on availability. Pseudoprogression seemed to be unrelated to changes in the top peripheral T cell clonotypes found by TCRB sequencing. According to the authors, sample limitations meant that analyses of patient blood samples could not be reproduced. Immune responses induced by the vaccine were seen in around 94% of patients across multiple MHC alleles.

This clonotype was sampled from a man in his thirties or forties with glioma. Here the sequenced sample was PBMCs, taken from a glioma patient whose treatment included an IDH1 peptide vaccine.

The bases read TGCGCCAGCAGCCAAGAGGGGGGTGCCGGGGAGCTGTTTTTT. The encoded protein is CASSQEGGAGELFF. The chain links TRBV4-1 with TRBJ2-2; the D region possibly corresponds to TRBD2 (6 bases align). From a lookup of the germline V gene, CDR1 and CDR2 are MGHRA and YSYEKL. The junction shows trimming of 0 bases on V and 6 bases on J, plus 8 bases between the germline ends. Reading from cysteine to phenylalanine, the CDR3 counts 14 amino acids. Only the CDR3 region is kept as DNA, spanning 42 bases read in frame from base 1.